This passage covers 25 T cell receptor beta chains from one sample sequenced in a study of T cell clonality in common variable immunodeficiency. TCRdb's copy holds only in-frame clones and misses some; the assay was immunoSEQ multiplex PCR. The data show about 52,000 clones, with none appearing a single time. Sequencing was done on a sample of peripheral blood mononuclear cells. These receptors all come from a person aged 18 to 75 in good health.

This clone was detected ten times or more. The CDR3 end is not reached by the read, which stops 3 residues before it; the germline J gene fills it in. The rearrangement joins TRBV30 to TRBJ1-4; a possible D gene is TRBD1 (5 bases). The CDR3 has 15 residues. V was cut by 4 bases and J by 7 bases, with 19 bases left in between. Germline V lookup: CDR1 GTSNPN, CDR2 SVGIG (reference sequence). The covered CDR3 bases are TGTGCCTGGACTATCCCCGGCGGGGGGAGTGAAAAA. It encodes CAWTIPGGGSEK. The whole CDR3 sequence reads CAWTIPGGGSEKLFF.

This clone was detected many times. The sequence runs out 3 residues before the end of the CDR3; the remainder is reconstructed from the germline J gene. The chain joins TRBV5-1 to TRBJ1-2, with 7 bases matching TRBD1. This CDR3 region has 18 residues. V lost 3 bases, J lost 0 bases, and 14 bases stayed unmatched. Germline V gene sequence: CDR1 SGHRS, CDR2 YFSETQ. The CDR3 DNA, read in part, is TGCGCCAGCAGCTGGGGACCCTACTCCGGGACAGCTAACTATGGC. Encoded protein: CASSWGPYSGTANYG. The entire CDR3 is CASSWGPYSGTANYGYTF.

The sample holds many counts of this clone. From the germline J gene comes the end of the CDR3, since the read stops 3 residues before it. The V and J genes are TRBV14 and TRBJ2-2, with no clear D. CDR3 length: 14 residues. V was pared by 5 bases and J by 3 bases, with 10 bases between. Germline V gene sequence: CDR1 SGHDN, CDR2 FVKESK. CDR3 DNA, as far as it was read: TGTGCCAGCAGCTCGCAGTTATACACCGGGGAG. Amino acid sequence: CASSSQLYTGE. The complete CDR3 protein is CASSSQLYTGELFF.

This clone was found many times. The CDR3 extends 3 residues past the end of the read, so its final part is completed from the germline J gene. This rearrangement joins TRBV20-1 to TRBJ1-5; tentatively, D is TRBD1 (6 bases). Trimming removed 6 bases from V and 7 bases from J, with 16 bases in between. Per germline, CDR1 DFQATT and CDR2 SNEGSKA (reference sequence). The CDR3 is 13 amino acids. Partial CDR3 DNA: TGCAGTGCCCTGGACAGACCAGGGCAGCCC. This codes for CSALDRPGQP. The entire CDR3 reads CSALDRPGQPQHF.

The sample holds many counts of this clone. CDR3 bases read: TGTGCCTGGAGTGTCCCGGTGCGGGAAAAA. Residues: CAWSVPVREK. The complete CDR3 protein is CAWSVPVREKLFF. The chain carries TRBV30 and TRBJ1-4; D remains ambiguous. The CDR3 is cut off 3 residues early in the read; its end comes from the germline J gene. There are 13 residues in the CDR3. Germline CDR1 is GTSNPN and CDR2 is SVGIG (reference sequence). V dropped 0 bases and J dropped 8 bases, with 10 bases sitting between them.

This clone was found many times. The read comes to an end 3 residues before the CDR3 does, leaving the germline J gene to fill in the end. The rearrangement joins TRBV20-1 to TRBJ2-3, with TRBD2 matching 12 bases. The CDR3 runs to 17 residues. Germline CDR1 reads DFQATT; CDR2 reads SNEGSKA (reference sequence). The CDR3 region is CSAPTLLGLAGGQTQYF. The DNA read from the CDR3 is TGCAGTGCACCGACCCTCTTAGGGCTAGCGGGAGGGCAGACG.

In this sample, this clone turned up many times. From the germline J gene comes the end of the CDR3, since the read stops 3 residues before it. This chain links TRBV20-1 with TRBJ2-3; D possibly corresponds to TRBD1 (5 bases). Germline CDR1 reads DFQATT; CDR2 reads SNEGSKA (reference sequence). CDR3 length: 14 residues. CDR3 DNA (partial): TGCAGTGCCCCTACCCCGGACAACCAAGAGACG. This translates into CSAPTPDNQET. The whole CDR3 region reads CSAPTPDNQETQYF.

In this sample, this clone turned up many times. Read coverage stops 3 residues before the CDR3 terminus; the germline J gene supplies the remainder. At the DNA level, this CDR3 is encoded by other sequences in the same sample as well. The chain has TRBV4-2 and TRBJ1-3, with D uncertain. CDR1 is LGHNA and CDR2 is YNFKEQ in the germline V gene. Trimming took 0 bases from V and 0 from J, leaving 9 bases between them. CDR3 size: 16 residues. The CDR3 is CASSQDRGYSGNTIYF. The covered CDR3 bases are TGTGCCAGCAGCCAAGACCGCGGTTACTCTGGAAACACC.

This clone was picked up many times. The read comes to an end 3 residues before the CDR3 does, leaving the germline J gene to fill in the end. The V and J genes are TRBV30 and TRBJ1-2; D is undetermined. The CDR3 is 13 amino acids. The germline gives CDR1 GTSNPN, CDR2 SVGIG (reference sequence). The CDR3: CAWSWPKALGYTF. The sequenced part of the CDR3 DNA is TGTGCCTGGAGTTGGCCTAAGGCACTAGGC.

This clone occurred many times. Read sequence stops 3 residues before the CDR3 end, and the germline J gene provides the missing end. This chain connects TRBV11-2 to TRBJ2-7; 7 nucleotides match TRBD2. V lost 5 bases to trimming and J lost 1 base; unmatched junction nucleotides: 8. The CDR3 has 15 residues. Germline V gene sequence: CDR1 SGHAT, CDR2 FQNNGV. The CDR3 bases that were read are TGTGCCAGCAGCCCTAACCCAGCGGGGTCCTACGAG. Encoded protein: CASSPNPAGSYE. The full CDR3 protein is CASSPNPAGSYEQYF. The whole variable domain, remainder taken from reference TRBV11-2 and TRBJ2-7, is EAGVAQSPRYKIIEKRQSVAFWCNPISGHATLYWYQQILGQGPKLLIQFQNNGVVDDSQLPKDRFSAERLKGVDSTLKIQPAKLEDSAVYLCASSPNPAGSYEQYFGPGTRLTVT.

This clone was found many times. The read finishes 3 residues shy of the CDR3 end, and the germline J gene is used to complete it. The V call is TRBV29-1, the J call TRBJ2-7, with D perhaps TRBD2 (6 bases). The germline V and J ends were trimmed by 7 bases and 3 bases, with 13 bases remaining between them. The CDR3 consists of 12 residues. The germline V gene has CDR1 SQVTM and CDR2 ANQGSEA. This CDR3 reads CSASALGYEQYF. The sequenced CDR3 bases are TGCAGCGCTAGCGCCCTGGGCTACGAG.

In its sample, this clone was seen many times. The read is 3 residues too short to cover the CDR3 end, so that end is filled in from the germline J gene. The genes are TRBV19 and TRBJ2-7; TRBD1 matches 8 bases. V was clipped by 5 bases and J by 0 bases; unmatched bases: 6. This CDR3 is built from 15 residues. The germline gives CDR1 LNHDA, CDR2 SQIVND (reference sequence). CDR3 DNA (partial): TGTGCCAGTAGTTTCCGGACAGGGAGCTCCTACGAG. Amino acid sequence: CASSFRTGSSYE. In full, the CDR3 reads CASSFRTGSSYEQYF. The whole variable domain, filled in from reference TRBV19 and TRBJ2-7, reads DGGITQSPKYLFRKEGQNVTLSCEQNLNHDAMYWYRQDPGQGLRLIYYSQIVNDFQKGDIAEGYSVSREKKESFPLTVTSAQKNPTAFYLCASSFRTGSSYEQYFGPGTRLTVT.

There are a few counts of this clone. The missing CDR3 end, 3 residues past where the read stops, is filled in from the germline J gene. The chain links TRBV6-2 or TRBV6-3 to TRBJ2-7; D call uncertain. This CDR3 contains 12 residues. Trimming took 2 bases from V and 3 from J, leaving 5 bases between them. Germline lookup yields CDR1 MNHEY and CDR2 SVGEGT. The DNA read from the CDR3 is TGTGCCAGCAGTTACGCGTTCTACGAG. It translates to CASSYAFYE. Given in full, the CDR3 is CASSYAFYEQYF.

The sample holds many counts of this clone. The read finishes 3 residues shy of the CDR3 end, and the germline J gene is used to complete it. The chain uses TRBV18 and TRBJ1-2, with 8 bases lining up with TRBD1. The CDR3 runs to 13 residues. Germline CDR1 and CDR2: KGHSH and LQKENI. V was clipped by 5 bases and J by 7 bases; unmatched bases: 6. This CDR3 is CASSKDRERGYTF. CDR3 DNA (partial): TGTGCCAGCTCAAAGGACAGGGAGCGTGGC.

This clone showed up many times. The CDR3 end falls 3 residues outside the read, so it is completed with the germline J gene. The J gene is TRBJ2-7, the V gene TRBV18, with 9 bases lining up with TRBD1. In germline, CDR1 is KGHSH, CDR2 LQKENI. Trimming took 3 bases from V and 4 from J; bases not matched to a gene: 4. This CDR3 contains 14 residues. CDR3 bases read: TGTGCCAGCTCACCCGGGACAGGGAAGTACGAG. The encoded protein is CASSPGTGKYE. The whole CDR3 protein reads CASSPGTGKYEQYF.

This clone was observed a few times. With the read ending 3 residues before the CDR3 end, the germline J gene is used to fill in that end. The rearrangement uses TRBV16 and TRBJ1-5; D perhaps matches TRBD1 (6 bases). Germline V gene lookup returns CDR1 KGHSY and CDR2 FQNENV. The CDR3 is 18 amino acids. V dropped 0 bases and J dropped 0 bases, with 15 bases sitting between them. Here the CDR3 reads CASSQSGGGQYSNQPQHF. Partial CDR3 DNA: TGTGCCAGCAGCCAATCAGGGGGAGGACAGTATAGCAATCAGCCC.

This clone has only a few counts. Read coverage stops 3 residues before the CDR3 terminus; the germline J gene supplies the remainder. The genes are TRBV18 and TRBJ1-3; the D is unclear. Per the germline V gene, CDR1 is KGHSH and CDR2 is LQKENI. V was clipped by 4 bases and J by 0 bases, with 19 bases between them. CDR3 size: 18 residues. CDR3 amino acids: CASSRAPGSPVSGNTIYF. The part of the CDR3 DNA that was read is TGTGCCAGCTCACGAGCCCCGGGGAGCCCCGTCTCTGGAAACACC. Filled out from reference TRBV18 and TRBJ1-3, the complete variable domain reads NAGVMQNPRHLVRRRGQEARLRCSPMKGHSHVYWYRQLPEEGLKFMVYLQKENIIDESGMPKERFSAEFPKEGPSILRIQQVVRGDSAAYFCASSRAPGSPVSGNTIYFGEGSWLTVV.

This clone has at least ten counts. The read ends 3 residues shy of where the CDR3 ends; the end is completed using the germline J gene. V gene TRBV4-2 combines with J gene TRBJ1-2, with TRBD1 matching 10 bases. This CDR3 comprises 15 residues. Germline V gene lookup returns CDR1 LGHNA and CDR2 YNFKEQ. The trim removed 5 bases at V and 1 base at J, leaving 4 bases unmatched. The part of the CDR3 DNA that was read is TGTGCCAGCAGCATCGGGACAGGGGTTAACTATGGC. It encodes CASSIGTGVNYG. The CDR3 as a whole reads CASSIGTGVNYGYTF.

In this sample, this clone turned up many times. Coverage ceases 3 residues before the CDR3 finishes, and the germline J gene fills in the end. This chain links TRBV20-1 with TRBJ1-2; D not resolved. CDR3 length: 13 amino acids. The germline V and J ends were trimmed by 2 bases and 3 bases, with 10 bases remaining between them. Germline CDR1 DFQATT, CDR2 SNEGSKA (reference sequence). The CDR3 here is CSARHPNYYGYTF. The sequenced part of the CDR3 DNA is TGCAGTGCTAGACACCCGAACTACTATGGC.

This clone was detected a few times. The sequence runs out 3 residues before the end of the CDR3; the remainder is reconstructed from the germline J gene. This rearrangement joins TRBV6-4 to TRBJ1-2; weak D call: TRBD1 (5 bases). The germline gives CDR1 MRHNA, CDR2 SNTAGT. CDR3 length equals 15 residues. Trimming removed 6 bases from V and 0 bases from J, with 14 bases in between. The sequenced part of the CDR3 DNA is TGTGCCAGCAGCCCCGGACACTCAGCTAACTATGGC. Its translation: CASSPGHSANYG. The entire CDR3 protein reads CASSPGHSANYGYTF.

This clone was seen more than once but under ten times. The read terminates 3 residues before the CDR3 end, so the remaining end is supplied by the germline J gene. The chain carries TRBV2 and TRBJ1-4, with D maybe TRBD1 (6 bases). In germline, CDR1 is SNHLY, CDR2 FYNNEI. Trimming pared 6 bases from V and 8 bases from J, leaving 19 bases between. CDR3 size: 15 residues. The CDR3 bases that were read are TGTGCCAGCAGGGTGGCAGGGGTGTTTGGGGAAAAA. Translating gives CASRVAGVFGEK. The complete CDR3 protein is CASRVAGVFGEKLFF.

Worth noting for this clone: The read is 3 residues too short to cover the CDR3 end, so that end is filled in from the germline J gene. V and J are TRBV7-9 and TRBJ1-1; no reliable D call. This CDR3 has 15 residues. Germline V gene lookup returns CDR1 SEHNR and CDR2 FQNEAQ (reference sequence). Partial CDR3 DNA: TGTGCCAGCAGCTTGGAGGTCGGTGCCCGGGGTAAC. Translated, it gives CASSLEVGARGN. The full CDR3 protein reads CASSLEVGARGNAFF.

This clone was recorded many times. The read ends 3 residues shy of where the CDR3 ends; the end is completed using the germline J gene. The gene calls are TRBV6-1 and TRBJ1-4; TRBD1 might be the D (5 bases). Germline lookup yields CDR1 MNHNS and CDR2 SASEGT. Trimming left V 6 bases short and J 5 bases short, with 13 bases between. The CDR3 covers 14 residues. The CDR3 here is CASRERQLNEKLFF. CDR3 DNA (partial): TGTGCCAGCAGGGAACGACAGCTCAATGAAAAA.

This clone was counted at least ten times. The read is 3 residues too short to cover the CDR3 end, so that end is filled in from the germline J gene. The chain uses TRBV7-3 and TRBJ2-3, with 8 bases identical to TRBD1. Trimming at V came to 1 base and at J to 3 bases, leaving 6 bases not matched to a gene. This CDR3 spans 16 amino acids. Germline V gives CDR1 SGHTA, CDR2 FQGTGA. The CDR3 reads CASSLIRRGRTDTQYF. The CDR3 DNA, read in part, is TGTGCCAGCAGCTTAATTCGCAGGGGGCGAACAGATACG.

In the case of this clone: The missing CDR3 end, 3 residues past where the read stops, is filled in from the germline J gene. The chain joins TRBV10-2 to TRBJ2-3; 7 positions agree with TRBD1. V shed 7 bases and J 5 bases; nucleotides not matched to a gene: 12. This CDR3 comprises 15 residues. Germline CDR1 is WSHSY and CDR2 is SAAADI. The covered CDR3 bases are TGCGCCAGCATCGCGACCAAGGGGGCAGGAGATACG. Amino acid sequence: CASIATKGAGDT. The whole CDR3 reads CASIATKGAGDTQYF.